A selection of T cell receptor beta chains follows, all from one sample in a study of blood T cell repertoires in COVID-19. Clones were read by immunoSEQ multiplex PCR, and TCRdb kept only the in-frame ones, dropping some. Among 200,000 to 250,000 clones listed, 88% were seen once. Sequencing was done on a sample of peripheral blood. The receptor set was obtained from a man aged 65 to 79 with acute or convalescent COVID-19. CDR3s include the opening cysteine and the closing phenylalanine or tryptophan. D genes are given only for firm matches. The size entry is marked missing in some rows and otherwise reads once, few, many or a size class.

d_call clone_size j_call v_call cdr3_aa cdr3_nt
TRBD1 . TRBJ2-7 TRBV9 CASSVGDTGDPYEQYF TGTGCCAGCAGCGTAGGGGATACAGGGGACCCCTACGAGCAGTACTTC
TRBD2 . TRBJ2-7 TRBV7-9 CASSLVVAGSDEQYF TGTGCCAGCAGCTTAGTGGTAGCGGGATCCGACGAGCAGTACTTC
. few TRBJ1-4 TRBV7-9 CASGGGNEKLFF TGTGCCAGCGGAGGAGGTAATGAAAAACTGTTTTTT
TRBD2 once TRBJ2-3 TRBV7-2 CASSPGGAPTDTQYF TGTGCCAGCAGCCCGGGAGGGGCTCCCACAGATACGCAGTATTTT
TRBD1 . TRBJ1-2 TRBV7-2 CASSLRGGTGGYGYTF TGTGCCAGCAGCTTAAGGGGAGGGACAGGGGGCTACGGCTACACCTTC
. few TRBJ2-7 TRBV5-1 CASSLDLGVYEQYF TGCGCCAGCAGCTTGGATTTGGGCGTCTACGAGCAGTACTTC
TRBD1 once TRBJ1-2 TRBV19 CASSIGTAPNYGYTF TGTGCCAGTAGTATCGGGACAGCTCCTAACTATGGCTACACCTTC
. once TRBJ2-1 TRBV5-6 CASSRRVVEQFF TGTGCCAGCAGCCGGAGGGTAGTTGAGCAGTTCTTC
TRBD1 . TRBJ1-2 TRBV2 CASRWTGNYGYTF TGTGCCAGCAGGTGGACAGGGAACTATGGCTACACCTTC
. . TRBJ1-4 TRBV5-8 CASSRGMLFF TGTGCCAGCAGCCGAGGGATGCTGTTTTTT
. . TRBJ1-4 TRBV15 CATSRKPTGSGEKLFF TGTGCCACCAGCAGAAAACCGACAGGCTCGGGGGAAAAACTGTTTTTT
. . TRBJ1-1 TRBV6-5 CASSTRRGNTEAFF TGTGCCAGCAGTACCAGGAGGGGGAACACTGAAGCTTTCTTT
TRBD1 . TRBJ2-7 TRBV5-1 CASSIMGTGREEQYF TGCGCCAGCAGCATCATGGGGACAGGACGGGAGGAGCAGTACTTC
. . TRBJ1-2 TRBV6-2/TRBV6-3 CASSYGSSLLGYTF TGTGCCAGCAGTTACGGGAGCAGTTTACTCGGCTACACCTTC
. . TRBJ1-1 TRBV19 CASRVRGTPEAFF TGTGCCAGTCGGGTCCGAGGGACACCTGAAGCTTTCTTT
. . TRBJ1-4 TRBV7-9 CASSLRPEAELFF TGTGCCAGCAGCTTAAGGCCAGAAGCGGAACTGTTTTTT
TRBD1 . TRBJ2-5 TRBV7-7 CASSDRQGREETQYF TGTGCCAGCAGCGATAGACAGGGGCGGGAAGAGACCCAGTACTTC
. . TRBJ1-3 TRBV18 CASSPPGGNSGNTIYF TGTGCCAGCTCACCACCGGGGGGAAACTCTGGAAACACCATATATTTT
. few TRBJ2-3 TRBV7-9 CASSLFGLGDTQYF TGTGCCAGCAGCTTATTCGGGTTAGGAGATACGCAGTATTTT
TRBD1 . TRBJ1-3 TRBV5-4 CASSLGPYRGPGNTIYF TGTGCCAGCAGCTTGGGACCTTACAGGGGGCCTGGAAACACCATATATTTT
. many TRBJ2-7 TRBV30 CAWSVSVQYEQYF TGTGCCTGGAGTGTCTCCGTACAGTACGAGCAGTACTTC
. few TRBJ2-6 TRBV6-5 CASSYYRSAGANVLTF TGTGCCAGCAGTTACTACCGCTCAGCGGGGGCCAACGTCCTGACTTTC
TRBD1 few TRBJ1-2 TRBV5-6 CASSLRTTGAYGYTF TGTGCCAGCAGCTTAAGGACGACAGGGGCATATGGCTACACCTTC
TRBD2 . TRBJ2-3 TRBV5-6 CASSLIAGGPGTQYF TGTGCCAGCAGCTTGATAGCGGGAGGCCCAGGGACGCAGTATTTT
. . TRBJ1-2 TRBV7-8 CASSLNRASNYGYTF TGTGCCAGCAGCTTGAACAGGGCCTCTAACTATGGCTACACCTTC
TRBD1 . TRBJ1-6 TRBV18 CASSPGTGDNSPLHF TGTGCCAGCTCACCAGGGACAGGGGATAATTCACCCCTCCACTTT
. . TRBJ2-6 TRBV7-2 CASSSGGAGANVLTF TGTGCCAGCAGTTCAGGAGGGGCTGGGGCCAACGTCCTGACTTTC
. . TRBJ1-2 TRBV10-3 CAISELLRTEEHRNGYTF TGTGCCATCAGTGAACTCCTGAGGACAGAGGAGCACCGTAATGGCTACACCTTC
TRBD1 . TRBJ2-2 TRBV28 CASSVPGTGKSGELFF TGTGCCAGCAGTGTCCCCGGGACAGGGAAGTCCGGGGAGCTGTTTTTT
. . TRBJ1-2 TRBV18 CASSPRTQENYGYTF TGTGCCAGCTCACCAAGGACTCAGGAAAACTATGGCTACACCTTC
. . TRBJ1-5 TRBV18 CASSIQTGGYSNQPQHF TGTGCCAGCTCAATACAGACAGGAGGATATAGCAATCAGCCCCAGCATTTT
. . TRBJ1-2 TRBV18 CASSQGYSYGYTF TGTGCCAGCTCACAGGGGTACAGCTATGGCTACACCTTC
. . TRBJ2-7 TRBV21-1 CASSQTDPYEQYF TGTGCCAGCAGCCAGACAGACCCCTACGAGCAGTACTTC
TRBD1 . TRBJ1-2 TRBV29-1 CSVELGTEAYGYTF TGCAGCGTTGAATTAGGGACAGAAGCGTATGGCTACACCTTC
. . TRBJ1-6 TRBV19 CASSYQLQDSPLHF TGTGCCAGTTCCTACCAACTACAGGATTCACCCCTCCACTTT
TRBD2 . TRBJ2-1 TRBV7-2 CASSFLAGYEQFF TGTGCCAGCAGCTTTTTAGCGGGCTATGAGCAGTTCTTC
. . TRBJ1-2 TRBV29-1 CSVDRGANYGYTF TGCAGCGTTGACCGGGGGGCGAATTATGGCTACACCTTC
. few TRBJ2-2 TRBV7-7 CAAGLGNTGELFF TGTGCGGCGGGACTGGGGAACACCGGGGAGCTGTTTTTT
TRBD1 . TRBJ1-1 TRBV6-5 CASSAGTAVYTEAFF TGTGCCAGCAGCGCCGGGACAGCAGTTTACACTGAAGCTTTCTTT
TRBD1 . TRBJ2-2 TRBV9 CASSVGQGATGELFF TGTGCCAGCAGCGTAGGACAGGGGGCCACCGGGGAGCTGTTTTTT
TRBD2 . TRBJ2-5 TRBV5-1 CASSPGPGLAGVETQYF TGCGCCAGCAGCCCCGGCCCGGGACTAGCGGGAGTAGAGACCCAGTACTTC
TRBD2 . TRBJ2-2 TRBV3-1/TRBV3-2 CASSLAGGFGGELFF TGTGCCAGCAGCCTAGCGGGAGGATTCGGCGGGGAGCTGTTTTTT
TRBD1 . TRBJ1-5 TRBV4-2 CASSQVTGNSNQPQHF TGTGCCAGCAGCCAAGTGACAGGGAATAGCAATCAGCCCCAGCATTTT
TRBD2 . TRBJ2-1 TRBV27 CASSLFFPSGGLGSYNEQFF TGTGCCAGCAGTTTATTTTTTCCTAGCGGGGGGTTGGGGTCCTACAATGAGCAGTTCTTC
TRBD2 . TRBJ2-7 TRBV7-3 CASSLMGGRANEQYF TGTGCCAGCAGCTTAATGGGTGGGAGGGCCAACGAGCAGTACTTC